This entry lists 20 T cell receptor beta chains sequenced from one sample in a study of beta chain features in type 1 diabetes. Expressed TCRB transcripts were sequenced, since all the RNA that had been isolated was reverse transcribed. Method: immunoSEQ multiplex PCR; TCRdb's copy keeps in-frame clones and lacks some. The repertoire consists of fewer than 200,000 clones, with approximately 13% occurring once and the leading ten covering 0.6% to 0.8%. Sequenced material: central memory CD4+ T cells from blood. The receptors shown here come from a woman aged 18-29 years in good health.

This clone was observed a handful of times. Other DNA sequences in this sample translate to the same CDR3. The rearrangement joins TRBV6-5 to TRBJ2-5, with TRBD1 matching 10 bases. The CDR3 is 14 amino acids. Germline V gene lookup returns CDR1 MNHEY and CDR2 SVGAGI. V was clipped by 6 bases and J by 5 bases; unmatched bases: 6. CDR3 DNA sequence: TGTGCCAGCAGCCGGGACAGGGGTGGGGAGACCCAGTACTTC. The encoded protein is CASSRDRGGETQYF.

This clone has only a few counts. V and J are TRBV14 and TRBJ2-5, with D tentatively TRBD2 (6 bases). Trimming stripped 2 bases from V and 0 bases from J, with 22 bases between. The CDR3 consists of 19 residues. Germline V gene sequence: CDR1 SGHDN, CDR2 FVKESK. The CDR3 here is CASSQPGLRRDGNQETQYF. In DNA, the CDR3 is TGTGCCAGCAGCCAACCAGGCCTCCGGAGGGACGGGAACCAAGAGACCCAGTACTTC.

The CDR3 protein is CASSLHDRGTNVLTF. CDR3 nucleotide sequence: TGTGCCAGCAGCTTACATGACAGGGGGACCAACGTCCTGACTTTC. V and J are TRBV7-9 and TRBJ2-6; 9 bases are shared with TRBD1. V was pared by 2 bases and J by 8 bases, with 4 bases of the junction left unmatched. Per germline, CDR1 SEHNR and CDR2 FQNEAQ (reference sequence). The CDR3 sequence is 15 residues long.

This sequence joins TRBV6-5 and TRBJ2-7, with D perhaps matching TRBD2 (7 bases). CDR3 length equals 14 residues. The V end was cut by 4 bases, the J end by 5 bases, with 15 bases between. The germline CDR1 and CDR2 sequences are MNHEY and SVGAGI. The CDR3 loop reads CASSSTGGYHEQYF. In DNA form, the CDR3 reads TGTGCCAGCAGTTCTACGGGGGGCTACCACGAGCAGTACTTC.

The chain joins TRBV9 to TRBJ1-1; D ambiguous. The V end was cut by 0 bases, the J end by 8 bases, with 5 bases between. This CDR3 spans 11 amino acids. Germline CDR1 and CDR2: SGDLS and YYNGEE. CDR3 sequence: CASSVAGEAFF. CDR3 nucleotides: TGTGCCAGCAGCGTAGCCGGGGAAGCTTTCTTT.

The chain employs TRBV7-9 and TRBJ1-2; the match to TRBD1 covers 11 bases. V was pared by 5 bases and J by 4 bases, with 6 bases of the junction left unmatched. Germline V CDR1 and CDR2: SEHNR, FQNEAQ (reference sequence). The CDR3 extends over 15 amino acids. The CDR3 bases are TGTGCCAGCAGCCCCTGGACAGGGGGCGTCTATGGCTACACCTTC. Amino acids: CASSPWTGGVYGYTF.

This clone has just a few counts. The chain couples TRBV19 to TRBJ1-2, with 8 positions matching TRBD1. The germline CDR1 and CDR2 sequences are LNHDA and SQIVND (reference sequence). Trimming cost V 4 bases and J 12 bases; bases outside gene matches: 7. The CDR3 length is 12 residues. The CDR3 here is CASSRGQGRNTF. The CDR3 coding sequence is TGTGCCAGTAGTAGAGGACAGGGAAGGAACACCTTC.

This chain links TRBV27 with TRBJ2-6, with a tentative D call TRBD1 (5 bases). Germline lookup yields CDR1 MNHEY and CDR2 SMNVEV (reference sequence). The CDR3 runs to 17 residues. Trimming removed 5 bases from V and 2 bases from J, with 16 bases in between. The CDR3 here is CASSPRVSPAGANVLTF. The CDR3 DNA sequence: TGTGCCAGCAGTCCCAGGGTATCACCTGCTGGGGCCAACGTCCTGACTTTC.

This chain connects TRBV5-1 to TRBJ1-2, with 10 bases matching TRBD1. V lost 5 bases and J lost 4; bases outside the gene matches: 5. CDR1 and CDR2 from the germline V gene are SGHRS and YFSETQ. CDR3 length: 14 residues. The CDR3 bases are TGCGCCAGCAGTGCGGGGACAGGGGCCTATGGCTACACCTTC. As protein: CASSAGTGAYGYTF.

The sample holds a few counts of this clone. The V call is TRBV27, the J call TRBJ2-3; D possibly corresponds to TRBD1 (5 bases). Germline assignment: CDR1 MNHEY and CDR2 SMNVEV (reference sequence). The CDR3 is 14 amino acids. The V end lost 3 bases, the J end lost 6 bases, and 13 bases lay between the germline ends. CDR3 DNA: TGTGCCAGCAGTTTTGAGACAGCCCGGGATACGCAGTATTTT. Its translation: CASSFETARDTQYF.

In this sample, this clone turned up a few times. CDR3 amino acids: CASVAGGGINYGYTF. The CDR3 nucleotides are TGTGCCAGCGTGGCGGGGGGTGGAATAAACTATGGCTACACCTTC. This sequence joins TRBV28 and TRBJ1-2, with D tentatively TRBD1 (5 bases). Germline-derived CDR1 and CDR2 are MDHEN and SYDVKM. The V end lost 8 bases, the J end lost 2 bases, and 18 bases lay between the germline ends. There are 15 residues in the CDR3.

This clone was detected a few times. V and J are TRBV6-6 and TRBJ2-1, with D perhaps TRBD1 (5 bases). The CDR3 loop spans 12 amino acids. Trimming removed 7 bases at V and 4 bases at J, with 8 bases between. Germline CDR1 reads MNHNY; CDR2 reads SVGAGI (reference sequence). The CDR3 here is CASTTGYNEQFF. CDR3 DNA sequence: TGTGCCAGCACAACAGGTTACAATGAGCAGTTCTTC.

J is TRBJ2-2 and V is TRBV7-3; D possibly corresponds to TRBD2 (5 bases). Deletions cut 6 bases from V and 2 bases from J, with 10 bases between. In germline, CDR1 is SGHTA, CDR2 FQGTGA. CDR3 length: 14 amino acids. As DNA, the CDR3 is TGTGCCAGCAGATCGGGGTCAAACACCGGGGAGCTGTTTTTT. Translated, it gives CASRSGSNTGELFF.

This clone was counted between two and nine times. The V and J genes are TRBV9 and TRBJ2-3; possibly TRBD1 for D (6 bases). V shed 4 bases and J shed 6 bases, with 18 bases lying between them. In germline, CDR1 is SGDLS, CDR2 YYNGEE. The CDR3 sequence is 15 residues long. Here the CDR3 reads CASSQGGIGGDTQYF. DNA of the CDR3: TGTGCCAGCAGCCAAGGGGGAATCGGTGGTGATACGCAGTATTTT.

This clone was seen only a few times. The chain joins TRBV30 to TRBJ2-5; TRBD2 matches at 9 bases. The CDR3 has 14 residues. V was clipped by 4 bases and J by 5 bases; unmatched bases: 8. Germline CDR1 and CDR2: GTSNPN and SVGIG (reference sequence). The CDR3 nucleotides read TGTGCCTGGAATAGCGGGAGACCCGGGGAGACCCAGTACTTC. It codes for CAWNSGRPGETQYF.

The chain is built from TRBV10-1 and TRBJ2-7, with 12 bases aligning to TRBD2. Germline V gives CDR1 WNHNN, CDR2 SYGVQD (reference sequence). The CDR3 is 16 residues long. Trimming at V came to 6 bases and at J to 0 bases, leaving 6 bases not matched to a gene. CDR3: CASSDQLAGGSYEQYF. CDR3 DNA sequence: TGCGCCAGCAGCGACCAACTAGCGGGAGGCTCCTACGAGCAGTACTTC.

This clone was seen a few times. The V call is TRBV10-3, the J call TRBJ2-1; TRBD2 agrees at 10 bases. The germline gives CDR1 ENHRY, CDR2 SYGVKD. The J segment lost 7 bases and the V segment lost 6 bases, leaving 9 bases of the junction unmatched. This CDR3 has 15 residues. CDR3 sequence: CAIRASGRSLNEQFF. The CDR3 DNA follows: TGTGCCATCAGGGCTAGCGGGAGATCTTTGAATGAGCAGTTCTTC.

The rearrangement joins TRBV19 to TRBJ2-7; 7 nucleotides agree with TRBD1. CDR1 is LNHDA, CDR2 SQIVND, per germline (reference sequence). The CDR3 is 14 residues long. V gave up 1 base and J gave up 4 bases; unmatched junction bases: 4. The DNA of the CDR3 is TGTGCCAGTAGTATAGGGGACAGAACATACGAGCAGTACTTC. It translates to CASSIGDRTYEQYF.

Many counts were recorded for this clone. This chain connects TRBV28 to TRBJ2-4; D is unresolved. V lost 4 bases and J lost 8, with 9 bases in between. Germline CDR1 is MDHEN and CDR2 is SYDVKM. CDR3 size: 12 residues. Here the CDR3 DNA reads TGTGCCAGCAGTTCCAACTTGGACATTCAGTACTTC. Amino acid sequence: CASSSNLDIQYF.

The chain carries TRBV7-2 and TRBJ1-1; no reliable D call. The germline V gene has CDR1 SGHTA and CDR2 FQGNSA. This CDR3 is built from 11 residues. Trimming took off 5 bases at V and 7 bases at J, with 8 bases between the two ends. The CDR3 sequence: CASSTAVEAFF. For the CDR3, the DNA is TGTGCCAGCAGCACAGCAGTTGAAGCTTTCTTT.